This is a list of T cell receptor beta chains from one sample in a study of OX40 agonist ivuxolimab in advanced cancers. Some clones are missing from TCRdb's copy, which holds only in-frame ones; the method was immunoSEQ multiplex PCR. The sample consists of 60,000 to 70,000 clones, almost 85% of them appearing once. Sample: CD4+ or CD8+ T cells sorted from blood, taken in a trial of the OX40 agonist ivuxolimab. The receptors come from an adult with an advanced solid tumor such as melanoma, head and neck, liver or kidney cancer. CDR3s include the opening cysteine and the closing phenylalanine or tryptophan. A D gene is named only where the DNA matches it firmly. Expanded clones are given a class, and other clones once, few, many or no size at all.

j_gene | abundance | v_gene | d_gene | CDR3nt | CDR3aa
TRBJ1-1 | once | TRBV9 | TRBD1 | TGTGCCAGCAGCCTGGGACAGGGAAGCGTAAGGGCGAACACTGAAGCTTTCTTT | CASSLGQGSVRANTEAFF
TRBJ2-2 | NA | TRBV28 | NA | TGTGCCAGCAGTCAGACTAGTCCGATTTACACCGGGGAGCTGTTTTTT | CASSQTSPIYTGELFF
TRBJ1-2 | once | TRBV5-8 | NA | TGTGCCAGCGTAGGGGTTGGCTATGGCTACACCTTC | CASVGVGYGYTF
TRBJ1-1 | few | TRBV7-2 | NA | TGTGCCAGCAGCTTAGATGGGCTGCAGAACACTGAAGCTTTCTTT | CASSLDGLQNTEAFF
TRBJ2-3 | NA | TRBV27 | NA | TGTGCCAGCAGTTTTAACCCAGGGTCACATACGCAGTATTTT | CASSFNPGSHTQYF
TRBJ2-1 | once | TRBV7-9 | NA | TGTGCCAGCAGCTTAGGTAGGTGGGATGAGCAGTTCTTC | CASSLGRWDEQFF
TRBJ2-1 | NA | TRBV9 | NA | TGTGCCAGCAGCGTAGGTGAGTTGTCTCGCAATGAGCAGTTCTTC | CASSVGELSRNEQFF
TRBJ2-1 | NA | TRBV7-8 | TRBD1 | TGTGCCAGCAGCAGGAGACCGGGACAGGGAGGCAATGAGCAGTTCTTC | CASSRRPGQGGNEQFF
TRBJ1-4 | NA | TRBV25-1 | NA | TGTGCCAGCAGCGCAGTAGCAACTAATGAAAAACTGTTTTTT | CASSAVATNEKLFF
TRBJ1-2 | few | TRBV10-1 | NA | TGCGCCAGCAGTGAGTCGAGTCTGCAGAAGGAGGGCTACACCTTC | CASSESSLQKEGYTF
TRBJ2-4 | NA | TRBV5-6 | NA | TGTGCCAGCAGCTTCGAGACAGGACACACACCGGGGAACATTCAGTACTTC | CASSFETGHTPGNIQYF
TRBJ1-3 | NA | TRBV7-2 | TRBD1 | TGTGCCAGCAGCTTAGCGACAGGGTCGGGAAACACCATATATTTT | CASSLATGSGNTIYF
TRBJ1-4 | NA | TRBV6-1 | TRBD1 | TGTGCCAGCAGTAGACAGGGATTTGCTGAAAAACTGTTTTTT | CASSRQGFAEKLFF
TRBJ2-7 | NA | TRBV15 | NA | TGTGCCACCAGCAGAGACGGTCCCCCCTACGAGCAGTACTTC | CATSRDGPPYEQYF
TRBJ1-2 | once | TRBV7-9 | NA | TGTGCCAGCAGCTTAAATACTGGGGGAAACTATGGCTACACCTTC | CASSLNTGGNYGYTF
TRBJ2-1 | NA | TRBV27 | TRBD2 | TGTGCCACCACACCCGGGACTAGCGGGGGAAATGAGCAGTTCTTC | CATTPGTSGGNEQFF
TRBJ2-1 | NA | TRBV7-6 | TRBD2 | TGTGCCAGCAGCCTCGGGACTAGCGGGGAATTCTACAATGAGCAGTTCTTC | CASSLGTSGEFYNEQFF
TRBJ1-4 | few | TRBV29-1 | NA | TGCAGCGGCCGGCTGAATGAAAAACTGTTTTTT | CSGRLNEKLFF
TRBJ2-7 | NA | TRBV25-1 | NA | TGTGCCAGCAGTATCGACGTAGACAGCCGACAGTACTTC | CASSIDVDSRQYF
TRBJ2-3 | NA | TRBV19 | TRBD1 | TGTGCCAGTAGTAGCGACAGGGGCGCAGATACGCAGTATTTT | CASSSDRGADTQYF
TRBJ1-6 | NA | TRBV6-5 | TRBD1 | TGTGCCAGCAGTTACCCCCGAGGACAGGGTAATTCACCCCTCCACTTT | CASSYPRGQGNSPLHF
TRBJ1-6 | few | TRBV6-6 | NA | TGTGCCAGCAGTTCCCTAGGGGACTTCTCACCCCTCCACTTT | CASSSLGDFSPLHF
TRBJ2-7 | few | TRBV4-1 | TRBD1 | TGCGCCAGCAGCCAAGGACAGGGCACATACGAGCAGTACTTC | CASSQGQGTYEQYF
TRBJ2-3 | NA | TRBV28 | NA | TGTGCCAGCGTATCTGATGCAGATACGCAGTATTTT | CASVSDADTQYF
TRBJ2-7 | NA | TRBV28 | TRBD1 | TGTGCCAGTAAGGGACAGTTCTACGAGCAGTACTTC | CASKGQFYEQYF
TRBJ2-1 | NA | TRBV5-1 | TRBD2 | TGCGCCAGCAGCTTAACTAGCGGGGGTACCTACAATGAGCAGTTCTTC | CASSLTSGGTYNEQFF
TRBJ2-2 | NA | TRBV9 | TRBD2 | TGTGCCAGCAGCGTGCCTAGCGGGAGGGGGAACACCGGGGAGCTGTTTTTT | CASSVPSGRGNTGELFF
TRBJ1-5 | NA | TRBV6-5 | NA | TGTGCCAGCAGTTACTCGAGTAGCAATCAGCCCCAGCATTTT | CASSYSSSNQPQHF
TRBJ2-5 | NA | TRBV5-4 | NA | TGTGCCAGCAGCTTGGCCGCGCGAGAGACCCAGTACTTC | CASSLAARETQYF
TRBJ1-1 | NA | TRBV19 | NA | TGTGGCTCTGGGGTCTCGAACACTGAAGCTTTCTTT | CGSGVSNTEAFF
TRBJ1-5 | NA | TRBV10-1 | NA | TGCGCCAGCAGTTCGGCGAACAATCAGCCCCAGCATTTT | CASSSANNQPQHF
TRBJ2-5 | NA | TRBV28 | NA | TGTGCCAGCAGTCCCGACAGGTACCAAGAGACCCAGTACTTC | CASSPDRYQETQYF
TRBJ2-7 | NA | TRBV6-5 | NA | TGTGCCAGCAGCTCCCCCACCACGAGCTCCTACGAGCAGTACTTC | CASSSPTTSSYEQYF